This T cell receptor beta chain was sequenced during a study of radiotherapy plus CTLA-4 blockade in lung cancer. Study results and limitations: Early shifts in blood T cell clones, with interferon-beta, reportedly predicted response best.

Of note for this clone: The antigen is undetermined.

Here immunoSEQ multiplex PCR was the method, and the copy in TCRdb shows in-frame clones only, minus some. The sample contains tens of thousands of clones, 65% to 80% of which appear only once. Per the germline V gene, CDR1 is SNHLY and CDR2 is FYNNEI. The ends lost 7 bases at V and 2 bases at J; junction bases unmatched: 6. CDR3 length equals 14 residues. The sequencing here drew on peripheral blood, taken from a patient treated with radiotherapy plus ipilimumab. This clonotype originated in a human donor with non-small cell lung cancer who had stable disease on radiotherapy plus ipilimumab. The V gene is TRBV2, the J gene TRBJ2-3; 7 positions agree with TRBD2. Here the CDR3 reads CASIGEGSTDTQYF. CDR3 in DNA: TGTGCCAGCATTGGGGAGGGTTCCACAGATACGCAGTATTTT.